One sample yielded the 10 T cell receptor beta chains listed below, sequenced in a study of blood T cells in healthy people across ages. A sample-barcoded 5' primer and a J-beta primer mix were used in a second PCR of roughly 6 to 11 cycles. TCRdb called the 5' RACE reads again in MiXCR, with one record for every CDR3 protein. The sample lists about 1.8 million distinct CDR3 sequences; roughly 49% were seen once. Specimen: blood. The receptors were sampled from a woman aged 40 to 55 in good health.

Details on this clonotype: Germline and junction disagree at one end, which may indicate a read error. CDR3 nucleotides: TGTGCCAGCAGGTTAGGGACTAGCCGTAACAATGAGCAGTTCTTC. Its protein is CASRLGTSRNNEQFF. The chain has TRBV12-3 or TRBV12-4 and TRBJ2-1, with 9 nucleotides matching TRBD2. CDR3 length: 15 amino acids.

This clonotype has only a few counts. The rearrangement links TRBV29-1 to TRBJ1-2, with D perhaps TRBD1 (6 bases). The CDR3 is 12 residues long. V lost 4 bases, J lost 6 bases, and 12 bases lay in between. Per germline, CDR1 SQVTM and CDR2 ANQGSEA. CDR3 coding DNA: TGCAGCGTTGCCAGGGGAGTGGATGGCTACACCTTC. Amino acids: CSVARGVDGYTF.

This chain joins TRBV11-2 and TRBJ2-1; no reliable D call. The CDR3 is made up of 16 amino acids. Germline values: CDR1 SGHAT, CDR2 FQNNGV. Trimming took 6 bases from V and 0 from J, leaving 15 bases between them. In DNA form, the CDR3 reads TGTGCCAGCAGTAGGCACGGAGAAAGCTCCTACAATGAGCAGTTCTTC. Residues: CASSRHGESSYNEQFF.

The chain carries TRBV12-3 or TRBV12-4 and TRBJ1-4, with a tentative D call TRBD1 (5 bases). Trimming removed 5 bases from V and 0 bases from J, with 16 bases in between. The CDR3 sequence is 17 residues long. CDR3 protein: CASSPNRGFATNEKLFF. The CDR3 bases are TGTGCCAGCAGTCCTAATCGGGGCTTTGCAACTAATGAAAAACTGTTTTTT.

This clonotype appeared once. This chain uses TRBV20-1 with TRBJ1-5, with 9 positions matching TRBD1. Germline loops: CDR1 DFQATT, CDR2 SNEGSKA (reference sequence). CDR3 length: 17 amino acids. The CDR3 DNA reads as TGCAGCGGCAGCCCGGGACAGGGAGAAGATAGCAATCAGCCCCAGCATTTT. Protein product: CSGSPGQGEDSNQPQHF.

The gene calls are TRBV5-1 and TRBJ2-1, with 9 bases lining up with TRBD2. With 6 bases clipped from V and 8 bases from J, the junction kept 12 bases outside the gene matches. The germline gives CDR1 SGHRS, CDR2 YFSETQ. The CDR3 length is 15 residues. The CDR3 nucleotides are TGCGCCAGCAAGGCTATGGCTAGCGGGGTCGATGAGCAGTTCTTC. This codes for CASKAMASGVDEQFF. Variable domain in full (rest from reference TRBV5-1 and TRBJ2-1): KAGVTQTPRYLIKTRGQQVTLSCSPISGHRSVSWYQQTPGQGLQFLFEYFSETQRNKGNFPGRFSGRQFSNSRSEMNVSTLELGDSALYLCASKAMASGVDEQFFGPGTRLTVL.

In its sample, this clonotype was seen many times. The V gene is TRBV14, the J gene TRBJ2-1, with 10 bases matching TRBD1. The CDR3 is 16 amino acids. Germline assignment: CDR1 SGHDN and CDR2 FVKESK. The J segment lost 6 bases and the V segment lost 1 base, leaving 6 bases of the junction unmatched. CDR3 DNA sequence: TGTGCCAGCAGCCAAGTGACAGGGGGCGCGAGCAATGAGCAGTTCTTC. It codes for CASSQVTGGASNEQFF.

Only a few counts were recorded for this clonotype. CDR3 residues: CASSPTGFLYNEQFF. The CDR3 DNA is TGTGCCAGCAGCCCGACAGGTTTCCTTTACAATGAGCAGTTCTTC. The V call is TRBV11-2, the J call TRBJ2-1; D might be TRBD1 (6 bases). The germline V gene has CDR1 SGHAT and CDR2 FQNNGV. The CDR3 length is 15 residues. The V end was cut by 5 bases, the J end by 4 bases, with 15 bases between. The variable domain in full, with the rest retrieved from reference TRBV11-2 and TRBJ2-1, is EAGVAQSPRYKIIEKRQSVAFWCNPISGHATLYWYQQILGQGPKLLIQFQNNGVVDDSQLPKDRFSAERLKGVDSTLKIQPAKLEDSAVYLCASSPTGFLYNEQFFGPGTRLTVL.

The rearrangement joins TRBV24-1 to TRBJ2-5; 7 nucleotides match TRBD2. Germline CDR1 reads KGHDR; CDR2 reads SFDVKD. There are 16 residues in the CDR3. J was trimmed by 2 bases and V by 2 bases; bases with no gene match: 7. As DNA, the CDR3 is TGTGCCACCAGTGATTGGAGGGGCGGGGGACAAGAGACCCAGTACTTC. It specifies CATSDWRGGGQETQYF.

This clonotype appeared a few times. The J gene is TRBJ1-2, the V gene TRBV9; D ambiguous. The CDR3 runs to 10 residues. Germline CDR1 SGDLS, CDR2 YYNGEE. V lost 3 bases, J lost 13 bases, and 10 bases lay in between. The CDR3 is CASSGKERTF. In DNA form, the CDR3 reads TGTGCCAGCAGCGGAAAGGAGCGCACCTTC.